This TCR beta chain was documented in a study of blood T cell repertoires in COVID-19. Background on the study: Spain, Italy and the United States supplied samples that represented acute and convalescent COVID-19. T cells, B-cell-depleted T cells, or PBMCs supplied cDNA or gDNA.

Per the original data handling: Reference gene primer amplification yielded estimated nucleated cell counts. Assay used: immunoSEQ multiplex PCR; TCRdb lists only in-frame clones, some missing. V and J calls and clone size are those listed in that table; D and trimming were worked out from the DNA. The profile shows under 300,000 clones, around 84% of them singletons. The sample taken for sequencing was peripheral blood. This receptor was identified in a woman between 18 and 30 years old with acute or convalescent COVID-19.

The CDR3 is CASSYPGQDASYEQYF. CDR3 coding DNA: TGTGCCAGCAGTTACCCTGGACAGGACGCATCCTACGAGCAGTACTTC. This chain uses TRBV6-5 with TRBJ2-7; TRBD1 agrees at 7 bases. This CDR3 contains 16 residues. From germline, CDR1 is MNHEY and CDR2 SVGAGI. Trimming cost V 2 bases and J 1 base; bases outside gene matches: 8.